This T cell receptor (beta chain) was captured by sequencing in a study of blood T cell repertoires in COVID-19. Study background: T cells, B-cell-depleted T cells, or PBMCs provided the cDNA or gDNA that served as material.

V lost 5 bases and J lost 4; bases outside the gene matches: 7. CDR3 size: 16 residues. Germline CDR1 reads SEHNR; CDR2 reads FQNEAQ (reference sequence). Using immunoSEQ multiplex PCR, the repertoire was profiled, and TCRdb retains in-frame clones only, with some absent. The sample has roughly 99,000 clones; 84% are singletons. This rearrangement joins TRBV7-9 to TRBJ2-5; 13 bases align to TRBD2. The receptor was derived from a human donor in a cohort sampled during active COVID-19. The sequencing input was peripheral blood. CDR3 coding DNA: TGTGCCAGCAGCCCAGGGACTAGCGGGATGGTAGAGACCCAGTACTTC. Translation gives CASSPGTSGMVETQYF.